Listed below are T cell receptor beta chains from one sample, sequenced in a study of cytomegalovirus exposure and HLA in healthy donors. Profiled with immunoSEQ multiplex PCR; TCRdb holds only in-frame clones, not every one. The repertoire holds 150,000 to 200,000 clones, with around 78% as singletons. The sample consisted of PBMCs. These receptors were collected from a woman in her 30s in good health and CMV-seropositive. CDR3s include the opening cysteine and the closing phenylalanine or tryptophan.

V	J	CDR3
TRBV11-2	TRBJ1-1	CASSYRDTFTEAFF
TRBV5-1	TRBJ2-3	CASSLDRAGDTQYF
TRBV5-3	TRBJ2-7	CARSLHGQARSYEQYF
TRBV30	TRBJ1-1	CAWTSIGHLNTEAFF
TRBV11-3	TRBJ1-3	CASSSGQVADGNTIYF
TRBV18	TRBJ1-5	CASSPDRAQPQHF
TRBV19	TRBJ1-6	CASSMFENSPLHF
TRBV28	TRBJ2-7	CASSADSSYEQYF
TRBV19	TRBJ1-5	CASRLGLGNQPQHF
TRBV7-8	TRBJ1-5	CASSLAQDRDSNQPQHF
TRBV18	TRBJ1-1	CASSPAGTANTEAFF
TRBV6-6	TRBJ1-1	CASSYGGLLTEAFF
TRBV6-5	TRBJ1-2	CASSYSGQGARGYTF
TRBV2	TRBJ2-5	CASTPTGGTETQYF
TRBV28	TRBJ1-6	CASSLSGARLPLHF